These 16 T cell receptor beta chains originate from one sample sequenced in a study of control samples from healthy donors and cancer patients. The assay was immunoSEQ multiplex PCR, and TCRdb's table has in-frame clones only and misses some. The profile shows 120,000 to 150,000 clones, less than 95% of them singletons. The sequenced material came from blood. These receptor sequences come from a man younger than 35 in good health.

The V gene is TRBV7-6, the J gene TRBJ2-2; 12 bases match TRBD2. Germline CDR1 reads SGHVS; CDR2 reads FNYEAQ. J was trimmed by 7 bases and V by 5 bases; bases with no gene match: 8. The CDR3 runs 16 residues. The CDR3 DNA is TGTGCCAGCAGCAGAACTAGCGGGGGGTCAAACGGGGAGCTGTTTTTT. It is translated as CASSRTSGGSNGELFF.

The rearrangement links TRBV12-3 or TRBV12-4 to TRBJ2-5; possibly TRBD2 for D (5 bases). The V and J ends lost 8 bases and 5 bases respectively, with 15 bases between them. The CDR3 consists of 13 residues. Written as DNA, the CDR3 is TGTGCCAGCGTCCTGAGGGCCACGGAGACCCAGTACTTC. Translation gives CASVLRATETQYF.

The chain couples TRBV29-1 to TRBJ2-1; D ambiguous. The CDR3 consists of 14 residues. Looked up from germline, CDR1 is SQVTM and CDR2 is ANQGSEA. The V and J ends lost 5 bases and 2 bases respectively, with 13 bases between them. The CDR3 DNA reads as TGCAGCGTTTGTCTACCCGCCCCCTACAATGAGCAGTTCTTC. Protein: CSVCLPAPYNEQFF.

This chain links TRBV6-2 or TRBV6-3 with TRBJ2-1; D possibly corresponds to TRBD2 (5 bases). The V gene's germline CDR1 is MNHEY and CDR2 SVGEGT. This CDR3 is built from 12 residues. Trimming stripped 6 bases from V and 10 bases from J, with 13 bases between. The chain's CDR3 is CASSFGGGEQFF. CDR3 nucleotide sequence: TGTGCCAGCAGCTTCGGTGGCGGGGAGCAGTTCTTC.

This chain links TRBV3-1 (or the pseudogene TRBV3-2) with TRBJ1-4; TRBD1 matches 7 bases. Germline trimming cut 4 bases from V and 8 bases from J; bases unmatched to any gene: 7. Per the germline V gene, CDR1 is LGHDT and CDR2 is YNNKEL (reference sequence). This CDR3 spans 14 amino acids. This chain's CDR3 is CASSPLRDSEKLFF. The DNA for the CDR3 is TGTGCCAGCAGCCCGCTCAGGGACAGCGAAAAACTGTTTTTT.

The CDR3 region has the DNA TGTGCCAGCAGTTTTAGTACCCCAGATACGCAGTATTTT. Amino acids: CASSFSTPDTQYF. The J gene is TRBJ2-3, the V gene TRBV28, with unresolved D. V was cut by 3 bases and J by 4 bases, with 8 bases left in between. The germline gives CDR1 MDHEN, CDR2 SYDVKM. This CDR3 has 13 amino acids.

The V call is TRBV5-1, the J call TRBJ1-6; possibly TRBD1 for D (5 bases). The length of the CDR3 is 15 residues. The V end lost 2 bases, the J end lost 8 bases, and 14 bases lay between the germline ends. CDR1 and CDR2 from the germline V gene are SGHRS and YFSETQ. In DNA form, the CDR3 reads TGCGCCAGCAGCTTTGGACCATCGGGGGATTCACCCCTCCACTTT. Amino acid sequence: CASSFGPSGDSPLHF.

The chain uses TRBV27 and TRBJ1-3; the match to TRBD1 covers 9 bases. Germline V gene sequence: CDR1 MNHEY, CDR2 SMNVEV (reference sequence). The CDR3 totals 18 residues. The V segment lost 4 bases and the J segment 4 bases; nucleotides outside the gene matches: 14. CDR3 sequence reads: CASSSRPGTGLRGNTIYF. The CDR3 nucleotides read TGTGCCAGCAGTTCTCGTCCCGGGACAGGGTTGAGAGGAAACACCATATATTTT.

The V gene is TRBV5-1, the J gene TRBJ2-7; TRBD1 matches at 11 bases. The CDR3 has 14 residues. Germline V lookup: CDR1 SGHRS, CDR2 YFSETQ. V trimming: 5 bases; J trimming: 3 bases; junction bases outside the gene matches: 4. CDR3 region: CASRPGTGGYEQYF. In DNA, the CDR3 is TGCGCCAGCAGGCCCGGGACAGGGGGCTACGAGCAGTACTTC.

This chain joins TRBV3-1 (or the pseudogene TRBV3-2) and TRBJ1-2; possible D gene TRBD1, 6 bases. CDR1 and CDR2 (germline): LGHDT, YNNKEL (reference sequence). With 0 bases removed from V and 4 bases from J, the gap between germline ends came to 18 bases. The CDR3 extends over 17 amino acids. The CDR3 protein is CASSQDTSAGGLYGYTF. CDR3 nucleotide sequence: TGTGCCAGCAGCCAAGATACCTCAGCCGGGGGCCTCTATGGCTACACCTTC.

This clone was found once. The CDR3 loop is CASSYVTARGNQPQHF. As DNA, the CDR3 is TGTGCCAGCAGTTATGTGACAGCGAGGGGCAATCAGCCCCAGCATTTT. The chain combines TRBV6-6 with TRBJ1-5; the D gene is possibly TRBD1 (5 bases). CDR1 and CDR2 from the germline V gene are MNHNY and SVGAGI (reference sequence). This CDR3 has 16 residues. Between the trimmed V and J ends, which lost 3 bases and 2 bases, there was a span of 14 bases.

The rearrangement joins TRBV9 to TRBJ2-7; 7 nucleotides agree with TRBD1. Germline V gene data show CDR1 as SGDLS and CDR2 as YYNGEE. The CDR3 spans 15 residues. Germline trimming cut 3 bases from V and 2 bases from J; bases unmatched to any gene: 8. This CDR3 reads CASSAGDSSAYEQYF. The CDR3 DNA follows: TGTGCCAGCAGCGCCGGGGACAGCAGTGCCTACGAGCAGTACTTC.

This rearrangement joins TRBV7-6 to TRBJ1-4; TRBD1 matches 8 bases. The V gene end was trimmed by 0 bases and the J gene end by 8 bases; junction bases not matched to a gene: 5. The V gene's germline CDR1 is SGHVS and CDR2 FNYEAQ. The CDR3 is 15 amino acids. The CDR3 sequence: CASSLAGRGREKLFF. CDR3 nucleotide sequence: TGTGCCAGCAGCTTAGCGGGCAGGGGGCGCGAAAAACTGTTTTTT.

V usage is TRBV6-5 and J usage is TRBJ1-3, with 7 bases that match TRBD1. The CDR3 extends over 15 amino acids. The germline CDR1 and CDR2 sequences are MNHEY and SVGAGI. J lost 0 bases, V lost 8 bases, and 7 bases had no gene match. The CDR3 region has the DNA TGTGCCAGCTCAACAGGGGACGGCTCTGGAAACACCATATATTTT. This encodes CASSTGDGSGNTIYF.

For the CDR3, the DNA is TGTGCCAGTAGTATAAGGCAGGGTTCCGAAAAACTGTTTTTT. It yields the protein CASSIRQGSEKLFF. The chain combines TRBV19 with TRBJ1-4; possibly TRBD1 for D (5 bases). CDR3 length: 14 residues. Germline values: CDR1 LNHDA, CDR2 SQIVND (reference sequence). V was clipped by 2 bases and J by 8 bases, with 12 bases between them.

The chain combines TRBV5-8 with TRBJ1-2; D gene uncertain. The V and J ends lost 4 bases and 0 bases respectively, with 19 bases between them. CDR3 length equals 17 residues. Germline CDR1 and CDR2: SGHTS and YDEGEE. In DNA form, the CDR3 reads TGTGCCAGCAGCGCCCTGGTAGATCCTGGAGCTAACTATGGCTACACCTTC. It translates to CASSALVDPGANYGYTF.